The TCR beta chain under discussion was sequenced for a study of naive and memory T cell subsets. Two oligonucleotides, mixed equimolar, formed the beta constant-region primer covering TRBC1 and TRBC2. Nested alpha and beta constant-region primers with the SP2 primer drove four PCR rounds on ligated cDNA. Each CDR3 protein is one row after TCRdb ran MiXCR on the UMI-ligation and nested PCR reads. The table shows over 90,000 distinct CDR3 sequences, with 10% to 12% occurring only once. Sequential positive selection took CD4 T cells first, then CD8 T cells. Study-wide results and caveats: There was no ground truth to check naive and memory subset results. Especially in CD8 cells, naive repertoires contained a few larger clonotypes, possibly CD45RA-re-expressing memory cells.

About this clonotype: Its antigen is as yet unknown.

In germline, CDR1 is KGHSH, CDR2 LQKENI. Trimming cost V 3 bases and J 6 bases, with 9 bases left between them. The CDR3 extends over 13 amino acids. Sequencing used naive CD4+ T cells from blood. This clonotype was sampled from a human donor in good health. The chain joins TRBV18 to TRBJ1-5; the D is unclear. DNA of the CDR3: TGTGCCAGCTCACCCCTGGGATCTCAGCCCCAGCATTTT. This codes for CASSPLGSQPQHF.